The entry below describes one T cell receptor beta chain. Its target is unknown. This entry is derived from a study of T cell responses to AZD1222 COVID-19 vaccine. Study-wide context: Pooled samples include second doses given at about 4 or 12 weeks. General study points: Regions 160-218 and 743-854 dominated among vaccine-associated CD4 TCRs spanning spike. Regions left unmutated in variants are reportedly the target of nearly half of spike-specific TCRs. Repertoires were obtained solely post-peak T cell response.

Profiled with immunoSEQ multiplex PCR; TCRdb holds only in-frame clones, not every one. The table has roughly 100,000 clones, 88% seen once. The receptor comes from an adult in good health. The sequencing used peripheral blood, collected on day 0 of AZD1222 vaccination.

The CDR3 DNA reads TGCGCCAGAAAGGTGGGGTCACCCCTCCACTTT. Protein sequence: CARKVGSPLHF. The gene calls are TRBV5-1 and TRBJ1-6, with no clear D. Germline V CDR1 and CDR2: SGHRS, YFSETQ. V lost 8 bases to trimming and J lost 10 bases, with 10 bases between them. This CDR3 has 11 residues.